What follows are 28 T cell receptor beta chains derived from one specimen sequenced in a study of beta chain features in type 1 diabetes. Study results and caveats: Type 1 diabetes patients showed a moderate but significant shortening of TCRB CDR3s in all four CD4+ subsets.

Antigens for these TCRs are unknown. Reverse transcribing all isolated RNA meant expressed TCRB transcripts were sequenced. Measured with immunoSEQ multiplex PCR; TCRdb has only the in-frame clones, and not every one. This table holds hundreds of thousands of clones, over 12% found once. The source material was naive CD4+ T cells from blood. The receptors were gathered from a man younger than 30 with type 1 diabetes.

This clone showed up just a few times. This chain uses TRBV29-1 with TRBJ2-3; D gene unclear. The CDR3 extends over 16 amino acids. The V end lost 6 bases, the J end lost 0 bases, and 19 bases lay between the germline ends. Germline CDR1 reads SQVTM; CDR2 reads ANQGSEA. In DNA, the CDR3 is TGCAGCGTCGGTAAATTGACCTCAACTAGCACAGATACGCAGTATTTT. Residues: CSVGKLTSTSTDTQYF.

V gene TRBV7-9 combines with J gene TRBJ1-5, with TRBD1 matching 8 bases. The CDR3 spans 14 residues. V shed 5 bases and J 4 bases; nucleotides not matched to a gene: 4. Germline V lookup: CDR1 SEHNR, CDR2 FQNEAQ (reference sequence). As DNA, the CDR3 is TGTGCCAGCAGCCCGGACAGGGCGAATCAGCCCCAGCATTTT. This encodes CASSPDRANQPQHF.

This sequence joins TRBV19 and TRBJ2-5; TRBD2 aligns across 8 bases. V lost 1 base, J lost 2 bases, and 6 bases stayed unmatched. Per the germline V gene, CDR1 is LNHDA and CDR2 is SQIVND (reference sequence). The CDR3 runs to 16 residues. The CDR3 region is CASSIGLARGQETQYF. CDR3 nucleotides: TGTGCCAGTAGTATAGGACTAGCGCGTGGGCAAGAGACCCAGTACTTC. Full variable domain (missing parts from reference TRBV19 and TRBJ2-5): DGGITQSPKYLFRKEGQNVTLSCEQNLNHDAMYWYRQDPGQGLRLIYYSQIVNDFQKGDIAEGYSVSREKKESFPLTVTSAQKNPTAFYLCASSIGLARGQETQYFGPGTRLLVL.

The chain is built from TRBV5-1 and TRBJ2-2; no clear D. Germline lookup yields CDR1 SGHRS and CDR2 YFSETQ. CDR3 length equals 16 residues. Trimming left V 0 bases short and J 0 bases short, with 9 bases between. Here the CDR3 DNA reads TGCGCCAGCAGCTTGGCCGACCGAACGAACACCGGGGAGCTGTTTTTT. Translated, it gives CASSLADRTNTGELFF.

The V call is TRBV27, the J call TRBJ2-7, with unresolved D. V shed 5 bases and J shed 2 bases, with 10 bases lying between them. This CDR3 contains 13 residues. Germline assignment: CDR1 MNHEY and CDR2 SMNVEV (reference sequence). The CDR3, as DNA: TGTGCCAGCAGTCGGACGGTAGCCTACGAGCAGTACTTC. It translates to CASSRTVAYEQYF.

The chain couples TRBV18 to TRBJ2-1; 9 bases agree with TRBD2. Losses at the gene ends were 3 bases for V and 0 bases for J; bases not matched to a gene: 9. The CDR3 length is 18 residues. Germline V gives CDR1 KGHSH, CDR2 LQKENI. CDR3 sequence reads: CASSPVTSGSYSYNEQFF. The DNA for the CDR3 is TGTGCCAGCTCACCTGTGACTAGCGGATCGTACTCCTACAATGAGCAGTTCTTC.

This clone has more than one count but fewer than ten. The chain is built from TRBV14 and TRBJ1-2; TRBD1 is a possible D gene (5 bases). CDR3 size: 13 residues. CDR1 is SGHDN, CDR2 FVKESK, per germline. The germline V and J ends were trimmed by 4 bases and 4 bases, with 10 bases remaining between them. The CDR3 is CASSPRQIYGYTF. Here the CDR3 DNA reads TGTGCCAGCAGCCCAAGACAGATCTATGGCTACACCTTC. The full variable domain, in which reference TRBV14 and TRBJ1-2 provide the parts outside the CDR3, is EAGVTQFPSHSVIEKGQTVTLRCDPISGHDNLYWYRRVMGKEIKFLLHFVKESKQDESGMPNNRFLAERTGGTYSTLKVQPAELEDSGVYFCASSPRQIYGYTFGSGTRLTVV.

CDR3 in amino acids: CATSSHGGGLRSYNEQFF. CDR3 DNA sequence: TGTGCCACCAGCAGCCACGGAGGAGGACTCCGGTCCTACAATGAGCAGTTCTTC. The chain recombines TRBV15 with TRBJ2-1; possible D gene TRBD2, 5 bases. Trimming removed 3 bases from V and 1 base from J, with 19 bases in between. Germline assignment: CDR1 LNHNV and CDR2 YYDKDF (reference sequence). This CDR3 region has 18 residues.

The chain recombines TRBV13 with TRBJ1-1; D is possibly TRBD1 (5 bases). Trimming shortened V by 5 bases and J by 5 bases, and 6 bases separated the two germline ends. The germline V gene has CDR1 PRHDT and CDR2 FYEKMQ (reference sequence). The CDR3 has 11 amino acids. CDR3 residues: CASSGGTEAFF. The CDR3 bases are TGTGCCAGCAGCGGGGGAACTGAAGCTTTCTTT.

The chain combines TRBV30 with TRBJ2-7, with D possibly called TRBD1 or TRBD2 (5 bases each). Trimming left V 1 base short and J 0 bases short, with 10 bases between. Germline lookup yields CDR1 GTSNPN and CDR2 SVGIG (reference sequence). The CDR3 length is 14 residues. CDR3 nucleotide sequence: TGTGCCTGGAGTGGGGGGACCGCCTCCTACGAGCAGTACTTC. This translates into CAWSGGTASYEQYF.

The chain uses TRBV9 and TRBJ2-4, with D unclear. Trimming pared 2 bases from V and 6 bases from J, leaving 12 bases between. This CDR3 is 14 amino acids long. Germline V gene data show CDR1 as SGDLS and CDR2 as YYNGEE. The CDR3 DNA follows: TGTGCCAGCAGCGTTCAGGAGACGGCAAACATTCAGTACTTC. Encoded protein: CASSVQETANIQYF.

DNA of the CDR3: TGTGCCAGCAGTGCGGCACTACTAAGAGGGGTTGGCTACACCTTC. Translating it yields CASSAALLRGVGYTF. This chain connects TRBV6-5 to TRBJ1-2, with D possibly matching TRBD1 (5 bases). The CDR3 consists of 15 residues. V gave up 5 bases and J gave up 7 bases, with 20 bases separating them. From germline, CDR1 is MNHEY and CDR2 SVGAGI.

For this clone: The junction and the germline gene differ at one end; a read error may be behind it. The rearrangement links TRBV7-7 to TRBJ2-5; TRBD1 aligns across 9 bases. Germline-derived CDR1 and CDR2 are SSHAT and FNYEAQ (reference sequence). This CDR3 contains 14 residues. The CDR3 protein is CASSIQGADETQYF. For the CDR3, the DNA is TGTGCTAGCAGCATACAGGGGGCCGATGAGACCCAGTACTTC.

The V and J genes are TRBV11-1 and TRBJ2-7, with TRBD2 matching 7 bases. The V gene end was trimmed by 4 bases and the J gene end by 6 bases; junction bases not matched to a gene: 21. This CDR3 region has 18 residues. Germline V gene lookup returns CDR1 SGHAT and CDR2 FQDESV (reference sequence). The CDR3, as DNA: TGTGCCAGCAGCTCCAGGTCCTCTAGCGGTAACAGAGGTAGCGAGCAGTACTTC. It translates to CASSSRSSSGNRGSEQYF. Based on the CDR3 plus reference TRBV11-1 and TRBJ2-7, the full variable domain is EAEVAQSPRYKITEKSQAVAFWCDPISGHATLYWYRQILGQGPELLVQFQDESVVDDSQLPKDRFSAERLKGVDSTLKIQPAELGDSAMYLCASSSRSSSGNRGSEQYFGPGTRLTVT.

This clone was counted a few times. The rearrangement uses TRBV2 and TRBJ2-1, with 11 bases aligning to TRBD1. The CDR3 has 15 residues. CDR1 and CDR2 from the germline V gene are SNHLY and FYNNEI. The J segment lost 4 bases and the V segment lost 4 bases, leaving 3 bases of the junction unmatched. CDR3 residues: CASSAGTGGYNEQFF. The CDR3 region has the DNA TGTGCCAGCAGTGCGGGGACAGGGGGGTACAATGAGCAGTTCTTC.

The chain has TRBV7-9 and TRBJ1-1, with 7 bases fitting TRBD1. Germline CDR1 is SEHNR and CDR2 is FQNEAQ (reference sequence). The V gene end was trimmed by 5 bases and the J gene end by 6 bases; junction bases not matched to a gene: 0. CDR3 length: 11 amino acids. The CDR3 sequence is CASSQGAEAFF. The CDR3 DNA reads as TGTGCCAGCAGCCAGGGGGCTGAAGCTTTCTTT.

The genes are TRBV18 and TRBJ2-6; D call uncertain. Trimming removed 6 bases at V and 0 bases at J, with 15 bases between. CDR1 and CDR2 from the germline V gene are KGHSH and LQKENI. This CDR3 is built from 17 residues. CDR3 coding DNA: TGTGCCAGCTCCCCCGTTGGCTCCTACTCTGGGGCCAACGTCCTGACTTTC. The encoded protein is CASSPVGSYSGANVLTF.

This clone was counted only a few times. The rearrangement joins TRBV7-2 to TRBJ1-6; unclear D gene. V was cut by 0 bases and J by 7 bases, with 4 bases left in between. The CDR3 is 13 amino acids. Per the germline V gene, CDR1 is SGHTA and CDR2 is FQGNSA. The CDR3 sequence is CASSLALNSPLHF. CDR3 bases: TGTGCCAGCAGCTTAGCGCTGAATTCACCCCTCCACTTT.

Only a few counts were recorded for this clone. The chain carries TRBV7-2 and TRBJ1-1, with a tentative D call TRBD1 (5 bases). The CDR3 loop spans 13 amino acids. V gave up 5 bases and J gave up 4 bases, with 11 bases separating them. Per the germline V gene, CDR1 is SGHTA and CDR2 is FQGNSA. The CDR3 is CASSRREGTEAFF. The CDR3 nucleotides read TGTGCCAGCAGCCGCAGGGAGGGCACTGAAGCTTTCTTT. The whole variable domain, remainder taken from reference TRBV7-2 and TRBJ1-1, is GAGVSQSPSNKVTEKGKDVELRCDPISGHTALYWYRQSLGQGLEFLIYFQGNSAPDKSGLPSDRFSAERTGGSVSTLTIQRTQQEDSAVYLCASSRREGTEAFFGQGTRLTVV.

The chain recombines TRBV30 with TRBJ2-3; the D is unclear. This CDR3 is built from 12 residues. V was trimmed by 3 bases and J by 4 bases, leaving 8 bases between them. Germline CDR1 and CDR2: GTSNPN and SVGIG (reference sequence). CDR3 bases: TGTGCCTGGAGCAGGCGTGCAGATACGCAGTATTTT. This translates into CAWSRRADTQYF.

This clone has more than one count but fewer than ten. This chain links TRBV4-1 with TRBJ1-2; D call uncertain. This CDR3 has 14 residues. CDR1 and CDR2 from the germline V gene are MGHRA and YSYEKL. V gave up 2 bases and J gave up 6 bases, with 13 bases separating them. CDR3 DNA: TGCGCCAGCAGCCAACCCGGACGGTTTGATGGCTACACCTTC. Its translation: CASSQPGRFDGYTF.

V usage is TRBV5-4 and J usage is TRBJ2-6, with D possibly TRBD2 on 7 matching bases. V was trimmed by 4 bases and J by 0 bases, leaving 17 bases between them. CDR1 is SGHNT and CDR2 is YYREEE in the germline V gene (reference sequence). The CDR3 sequence is 18 residues long. CDR3 nucleotide sequence: TGTGCCAGCAGCGGTGTGGCGGGGGCCTCCTCTGGGGCCAACGTCCTGACTTTC. Residues: CASSGVAGASSGANVLTF.

The chain couples TRBV30 to TRBJ2-1, with D unclear. V was trimmed by 8 bases and J by 0 bases, leaving 20 bases between them. CDR1 and CDR2 from the germline V gene are GTSNPN and SVGIG (reference sequence). This CDR3 is 16 amino acids long. CDR3 loop: CALRRIPHISYNEQFF. CDR3 nucleotides: TGTGCCCTCCGGCGCATACCACACATCTCCTACAATGAGCAGTTCTTC.

This clone appeared a few times. The junction and the germline gene differ at one end; a read error may be behind it. CDR3 in amino acids: CAWSVQGAPNGF. CDR3 DNA sequence: TGTGCCTGGAGTGTACAGGGCGCCCCTAATGGCTTC. The gene calls are TRBV30 and TRBJ2-4; D is perhaps TRBD1 (6 bases). CDR1 is GTSNPN, CDR2 SVGIG, per germline (reference sequence). CDR3 length: 12 residues.

This clone has more than one count but fewer than ten. Other DNA sequences within the sample encode an identical CDR3. This chain joins TRBV9 and TRBJ2-3; D unclear. The germline V gene has CDR1 SGDLS and CDR2 YYNGEE. The CDR3 spans 14 residues. V dropped 0 bases and J dropped 1 base, with 6 bases sitting between them. Here the CDR3 reads CASSVASGTDTQYF. The CDR3 DNA sequence: TGTGCCAGCAGCGTAGCTTCGGGCACAGATACGCAGTATTTT.

There are a few counts of this clone. V usage is TRBV5-6 and J usage is TRBJ1-2; 7 positions agree with TRBD1. This CDR3 comprises 14 residues. V trimming: 3 bases; J trimming: 5 bases; junction bases outside the gene matches: 7. Germline V gives CDR1 SGHDT, CDR2 YYEEEE. The CDR3 here is CASSSTTGYYGYTF. DNA for the CDR3: TGTGCCAGCAGCTCCACGACAGGGTATTATGGCTACACCTTC.

Note on this clone: One junction end disagrees with the germline gene, perhaps due to a read error. The chain uses TRBV6-5 and TRBJ1-3, with unresolved D. This CDR3 is built from 12 residues. CDR1 is MNHEY and CDR2 is SVGAGI in the germline V gene. CDR3 loop: CASSDSGNTIYF. CDR3 sequence (DNA): TGTGCCAGCAGTGACTCTGGAAACACCATATATTTT.

The chain is built from TRBV5-1 and TRBJ2-1, with D maybe TRBD2 (5 bases). V was trimmed by 4 bases and J by 9 bases, leaving 20 bases between them. Looked up from germline, CDR1 is SGHRS and CDR2 is YFSETQ. CDR3 length: 15 amino acids. CDR3 sequence reads: CASSPGGPSRGEQFF. The CDR3 coding sequence is TGCGCCAGCAGCCCTGGCGGTCCCTCCCGGGGTGAGCAGTTCTTC.